What follows describes a single TCR beta chain. What it binds is not known. CD4+ cells yielded CD45RA+ naive and CD45RA-negative memory subsets. The data were produced by immunoSEQ multiplex PCR, yet TCRdb's version contains in-frame clones alone and is incomplete. The sample consists of some 2,500,000 clones, 92% of them appearing once. This record belongs to a study of shared clonotypes between healthy human individuals. Whole-study findings and limits: Only a few donors were included, so the genetic and exposure-history diversity represented was limited.

This CDR3 is 16 amino acids long. CDR1 MNHEY and CDR2 SVGAGI come from the germline V gene. V was cut by 4 bases and J by 9 bases, with 22 bases left in between. The material sequenced was naive CD4+ T cells from PBMCs. As to subset: CD45RA+ positively selected. This TCR derives from a man in his late teens or twenties in good health. Some clones in this sample may be carry-over from other donors' samples. The V call is TRBV6-5, the J call TRBJ2-1, with D unclear. In nucleotides, the CDR3 is TGTGCCAGCAGTTCATCAATCCGGTATCCGAACGGTGAGCAGTTCTTC. Its protein is CASSSSIRYPNGEQFF.